This T cell receptor beta chain emerged from a study of blood T cells in healthy people across ages. This clonotype was seen repeatedly, ten times or more. The second PCR ran about 6 to 12 cycles with a sample-barcoded 5' primer and J-beta primers. Through a template-switch adaptor with 12 random nucleotides, each cDNA molecule received a tag. MiXCR, applied by TCRdb to the 5' RACE reads, yields one record per CDR3 protein. In the table there are approximately 800,000 distinct CDR3 sequences, approximately 35% of which are singletons. Sequencing input: blood. The receptor comes from a man younger than 35 in good health.

CDR3 sequence (DNA): TGCGCCAGCAGCCCACCCGGGGATAGCTCCTACAATGAGCAGTTCTTC. It specifies CASSPPGDSSYNEQFF. This chain joins TRBV5-1 and TRBJ2-1; maybe TRBD2 (5 bases). The V end was cut by 4 bases, the J end by 0 bases, with 14 bases between. In germline, CDR1 is SGHRS, CDR2 YFSETQ. The CDR3 extends over 16 amino acids.